These 10 T cell receptor beta chains came from one sample sequenced in a study of beta chain features in type 1 diabetes. Expressed TCRB transcripts were sequenced because the isolated RNA had all been reverse transcribed beforehand. Clones were read by immunoSEQ multiplex PCR, and TCRdb kept only the in-frame ones, dropping some. The data contain hundreds of thousands of clones, over 11% of them singletons. Notes on the study in general: Moderate yet significant TCRB CDR3 shortening was seen in Type 1 diabetes patients in all four CD4+ subsets.

What these receptors recognize is not known. The sample taken for sequencing was naive CD4+ T cells from blood. The source of these receptors is a man aged 18-30 years with type 1 diabetes.

This clone was detected only a few times. The chain carries TRBV27 and TRBJ2-6; D perhaps matches TRBD1 (5 bases). The CDR3 has 15 residues. With 5 bases removed from V and 4 bases from J, the gap between germline ends came to 12 bases. Looked up from germline, CDR1 is MNHEY and CDR2 is SMNVEV (reference sequence). CDR3 bases: TGTGCCAGCAGTACCAGGGTAACCGGGGCCAACGTCCTGACTTTC. Its protein product is CASSTRVTGANVLTF.

The chain links TRBV5-1 to TRBJ2-5, with TRBD2 as a possible D gene (6 bases). V dropped 0 bases and J dropped 4 bases, with 10 bases sitting between them. The CDR3 has 14 amino acids. Germline CDR1 SGHRS, CDR2 YFSETQ. The CDR3 loop is CASSLDGTRETQYF. The DNA for the CDR3 is TGCGCCAGCAGCTTGGACGGGACTCGAGAGACCCAGTACTTC.

This chain joins TRBV30 and TRBJ2-7, with D hard to call. The germline V and J ends were trimmed by 0 bases and 0 bases, with 6 bases remaining between them. Germline CDR1 GTSNPN, CDR2 SVGIG (reference sequence). The CDR3 contains 13 residues. CDR3: CAWSVPSSYEQYF. The CDR3 coding sequence is TGTGCCTGGAGTGTACCGAGCTCCTACGAGCAGTACTTC.

The chain is built from TRBV5-1 and TRBJ2-7; the D is unclear. Per germline, CDR1 SGHRS and CDR2 YFSETQ. The CDR3 runs 13 residues. The V gene lost 3 bases and the J gene lost 3 bases, with 10 bases spanning the gap. The CDR3 region has the DNA TGCGCCAGCAGCTCCCACCCTAGCTACGAGCAGTACTTC. Translation gives CASSSHPSYEQYF.

The chain links TRBV5-4 to TRBJ2-1; TRBD1 matches 11 bases. The CDR3 contains 16 residues. CDR1 is SGHNT, CDR2 YYREEE, per germline (reference sequence). With V trimmed by 2 bases and J by 6 bases, 7 bases remained unmatched. The CDR3 sequence is CASSLPGQGASNEQFF. CDR3 DNA sequence: TGTGCCAGCAGCTTACCCGGACAGGGGGCGAGCAATGAGCAGTTCTTC.

The chain uses TRBV4-3 and TRBJ1-4; D perhaps matches TRBD1 (6 bases). With 3 bases removed from V and 0 bases from J, the gap between germline ends came to 11 bases. The CDR3 has 16 residues. The germline gives CDR1 LGHNA, CDR2 YSLEER. DNA of the CDR3: TGCGCCAGCAGCCACGCGGACAGTGCAACTAATGAAAAACTGTTTTTT. Translating gives CASSHADSATNEKLFF.

J is TRBJ1-2 and V is TRBV28, with 9 bases that match TRBD1. Per germline, CDR1 MDHEN and CDR2 SYDVKM. With 6 bases clipped from V and 6 bases from J, the junction kept 8 bases outside the gene matches. The CDR3 covers 14 residues. The CDR3 here is CASSSPGQGHGYTF. CDR3 coding DNA: TGTGCCAGCAGCTCTCCGGGACAGGGCCATGGCTACACCTTC.

This chain connects TRBV30 to TRBJ1-6, with D possibly being TRBD1 (6 bases). CDR1 and CDR2 (germline): GTSNPN, SVGIG (reference sequence). CDR3 length equals 13 residues. Trimming took off 5 bases at V and 5 bases at J, with 10 bases between the two ends. The CDR3: CAWAGTNNSPLHF. CDR3 coding DNA: TGTGCCTGGGCGGGGACAAATAATTCACCCCTCCACTTT.

This clone appeared a few times. The rearrangement links TRBV25-1 to TRBJ1-1; no definite D call. V was cut by 5 bases and J by 0 bases, with 10 bases left in between. This CDR3 has 14 amino acids. Germline V lookup: CDR1 MGHDK, CDR2 SYGVNS. The CDR3 DNA reads as TGTGCCAGCAGTAGCCCCAGGATGAACACTGAAGCTTTCTTT. This sequence encodes CASSSPRMNTEAFF.

This chain joins TRBV19 and TRBJ2-2; no clear D. Germline assignment: CDR1 LNHDA and CDR2 SQIVND (reference sequence). This CDR3 contains 15 residues. V dropped 3 bases and J dropped 4 bases, with 12 bases sitting between them. The CDR3: CASSIMSVVTGELFF. CDR3 nucleotides: TGTGCCAGTAGTATCATGAGCGTCGTCACCGGGGAGCTGTTTTTT.